This T cell receptor beta chain is drawn from a study of T cell repertoires in cytomegalovirus infection. Study information: Evidence of both CMV infection and a matching HLA type came from public TCR beta signatures.

Regarding the study as a whole: Ex vivo, HLA-C-restricted CMV-specific TCR beta clonotypes prevailed over the rest of the response. The cumulative frequency of public TCR beta families distinguished individuals who carried CMV together with the relevant HLA.

This clonotype was picked up many times. What it binds is unknown. V lost 5 bases and J 5 bases, leaving 13 bases between the germline ends. This CDR3 contains 13 residues. The germline gives CDR1 SGHVS, CDR2 FNYEAQ. Via MiXCR, TCRdb re-called the reads, giving one row per CDR3 protein. Found here are around 270,000 distinct CDR3 sequences, approximately 10% of them singletons; the top ten hold over 13%. The chain carries TRBV7-6 and TRBJ2-7; D uncertain. The source material was PBMCs. This TCR was recovered from a human donor in good health (CMV status not recorded). Some clones in this sample may be carry-over from other donors' samples. CDR3 coding DNA: TGTGCCAGCAGCGACCCTCGTGGCCACGAGCAGTACTTC. Translation gives CASSDPRGHEQYF. The entire variable domain, with the rest obtained from reference TRBV7-6 and TRBJ2-7, is as follows: GAGVSQSPRYKVTKRGQDVALRCDPISGHVSLYWYRQALGQGPEFLTYFNYEAQQDKSGLPNDRFSAERPEGSISTLTIQRTEQRDSAMYRCASSDPRGHEQYFGPGTRLTVT.